This is a list of T cell receptor beta chains from one sample in a study of blood T cell repertoires in COVID-19. This table comes from immunoSEQ multiplex PCR, and its TCRdb copy is limited to in-frame clones, with some not included. The sample includes some 150,000 clones, approximately 87% seen only once; the top ten take roughly 4%. Sequenced sample: peripheral blood. Receptors originate from a woman aged 40-49 years with acute or convalescent COVID-19. CDR3s include the opening cysteine and the closing phenylalanine or tryptophan. The D gene is left open where the match is weak. Clone size is given for some rows only: seen once, a few or many times, or a class if the clone is expanded.

once	TRBJ1-2	TRBD1	TRBV19	TGTGCCAGTAAGGGACAGACCCTCGGCGGCTACACCTTC	CASKGQTLGGYTF
.	TRBJ1-5	TRBD1	TRBV28	TGTGCCAGCAGTTCTACAGGGGTGAGGCCCCAGCATTTT	CASSSTGVRPQHF
.	TRBJ1-6	.	TRBV12-3/TRBV12-4	TGTGCCAGCAGTTTTCGGGAAAATTCACCCCTCCACTTT	CASSFRENSPLHF
once	TRBJ1-1	TRBD1	TRBV7-9	TGTGCCAGCAGGCTTACGGGACAGCTCACTGAAGCTTTCTTT	CASRLTGQLTEAFF
.	TRBJ1-3	.	TRBV9	TGTGCCAGCAGCGTAAGGGGAGGCTCTGGAAACACCATATATTTT	CASSVRGGSGNTIYF
.	TRBJ2-5	.	TRBV29-1	TGCAGCGCTGATGGGGCGGGGAGTGGGAAGACCCAGTACTTC	CSADGAGSGKTQYF
.	TRBJ2-2	.	TRBV7-8	TGTGCCAGCAGCTTAGACTCGGAGCTGTTTTTT	CASSLDSELFF
.	TRBJ1-1	TRBD1	TRBV12-3/TRBV12-4	TGTGCCAGCAGGAGGGGACAGCTCCCGGCGGCTTTCTTT	CASRRGQLPAAFF
.	TRBJ2-1	TRBD1	TRBV19	TGTGCCAGTAGTATCGGCCACAGGGGGCTCGGACTAGGGTCCTACAATGAGCAGTTCTTC	CASSIGHRGLGLGSYNEQFF
.	TRBJ1-2	TRBD1	TRBV9	TGTGCCAGCAGCGTGGGGACAGGGCGAGGCTACACCTTC	CASSVGTGRGYTF
.	TRBJ2-1	TRBD2	TRBV4-3	TGCGCCAGCAGTCGACTAGCATACAATGAGCAGTTCTTC	CASSRLAYNEQFF